This TCR beta chain was profiled in a study of cytomegalovirus exposure and HLA in healthy donors. Study-level points and caveats: In vitro confirmation showed three CMV-associated chains to be CMV antigen specific.

CDR3 length: 14 amino acids. Germline-derived CDR1 and CDR2 are SQVTM and ANQGSEA. The V gene lost 5 bases and the J gene lost 4 bases, with 15 bases spanning the gap. The PCR ran on 60 Vbeta and 13 Jbeta primers. This table comes from immunoSEQ multiplex PCR, and its TCRdb copy is limited to in-frame clones, with some not included. The table lists tens of thousands of clones, 78% of them singletons. This clone is deemed medium-sized. Its antigen is as yet unknown. The TCR comes from a woman aged 40 to 50 in good health and CMV-seronegative. The chain uses TRBV29-1 and TRBJ2-1; TRBD2 might be the D (6 bases). The sequenced sample consisted of PBMCs. The CDR3 here is CSVTGGIIYNEQFF. The CDR3 coding sequence is TGCAGCGTTACCGGAGGGATAATATACAATGAGCAGTTCTTC.